These 4 T cell receptor beta chains came from one sample sequenced in a study of blood T cell repertoires in COVID-19. Profiled with immunoSEQ multiplex PCR; TCRdb holds only in-frame clones, not every one. The sample records roughly 220,000 clones, 80% being singletons. The sequenced sample consisted of peripheral blood. Receptor source: a woman aged 65 to 85 with acute or convalescent COVID-19.

This CDR3 reads CASSLKDRPPGYGYTF. CDR3 in DNA: TGTGCCAGCAGTCTAAAAGACAGACCTCCGGGCTATGGCTACACCTTC. The chain couples TRBV28 to TRBJ1-2; possibly TRBD1 for D (5 bases). Between the trimmed V and J ends, which lost 5 bases and 4 bases, there was a span of 20 bases. The germline V gene encodes CDR1 MDHEN and CDR2 SYDVKM. The CDR3 consists of 16 residues.

In its sample, this clone was seen a few times. The V and J genes are TRBV28 and TRBJ2-7, with no clear D. V gave up 6 bases and J gave up 2 bases, with 14 bases separating them. CDR3 length: 14 amino acids. Germline V gives CDR1 MDHEN, CDR2 SYDVKM. The CDR3 protein is CASSETKPTYEQYF. In nucleotides, the CDR3 is TGTGCCAGCAGCGAGACAAAACCAACCTACGAGCAGTACTTC.

This chain connects TRBV27 to TRBJ1-3, with 11 positions matching TRBD1. Germline CDR1 reads MNHEY; CDR2 reads SMNVEV (reference sequence). After removal of 5 bases from V and 3 bases from J, the junction contained 6 bases not matched to a gene. The CDR3 runs 16 residues. The CDR3 here is CASSVGTGGFGNTIYF. The CDR3 DNA is TGTGCCAGCAGTGTGGGGACAGGGGGATTTGGAAACACCATATATTTT.

This clone was picked up a small number of times. The V and J genes are TRBV6-5 and TRBJ2-7, with D possibly matching TRBD2 (5 bases). Germline CDR1 and CDR2: MNHEY and SVGAGI. The CDR3 runs to 15 residues. V shed 0 bases and J shed 2 bases, with 11 bases lying between them. The CDR3 sequence: CASSYSRVGTYEQYF. CDR3 DNA sequence: TGTGCCAGCAGTTACTCGAGGGTTGGAACCTACGAGCAGTACTTC.